This entry lists 26 T cell receptor beta chains sequenced from one sample in a study of ipilimumab plus nivolumab after autologous stem cell transplantation. Measured with immunoSEQ multiplex PCR; TCRdb has only the in-frame clones, and not every one. The sample lists roughly 15,000 clones, 70% to 80% occurring once. The material sequenced was PBMCs, taken in a trial of ipilimumab plus nivolumab as post-transplant consolidation. These receptor sequences come from a male donor with diffuse large B-cell lymphoma.

V and J are TRBV5-1 and TRBJ1-2; a weak D match, TRBD1 (6 bases). V gave up 5 bases and J gave up 7 bases, with 21 bases separating them. The germline gives CDR1 SGHRS, CDR2 YFSETQ. The CDR3 loop spans 15 amino acids. The CDR3 nucleotides read TGCGCCAGCAGGACTAACCCAAGGGGGAGTGGTGGCTACACCTTC. It codes for CASRTNPRGSGGYTF. The whole variable domain, filled in from reference TRBV5-1 and TRBJ1-2, reads KAGVTQTPRYLIKTRGQQVTLSCSPISGHRSVSWYQQTPGQGLQFLFEYFSETQRNKGNFPGRFSGRQFSNSRSEMNVSTLELGDSALYLCASRTNPRGSGGYTFGSGTRLTVV.

This clone was picked up a small number of times. The chain links TRBV6-1 to TRBJ2-7; maybe TRBD1 (5 bases). Trimming shortened V by 2 bases and J by 4 bases, and 12 bases separated the two germline ends. Germline CDR1 is MNHNS and CDR2 is SASEGT. This CDR3 is built from 14 residues. CDR3 in DNA: TGTGCCAGCAGTGAAAATACAGGTCGATACGAGCAGTACTTC. This encodes CASSENTGRYEQYF.

In nucleotides, the CDR3 is TGTGCCAGTGGAGGGGGGGGATTCGGTTACGAGCAGTACTTC. This codes for CASGGGGFGYEQYF. The chain links TRBV7-9 to TRBJ2-7; TRBD2 is a possible D gene (7 bases). The V and J ends lost 9 bases and 4 bases respectively, with 19 bases between them. The CDR3 loop spans 14 amino acids. Looked up from germline, CDR1 is SEHNR and CDR2 is FQNEAQ (reference sequence). Variable domain in full (rest from reference TRBV7-9 and TRBJ2-7): DTGVSQNPRHKITKRGQNVTFRCDPISEHNRLYWYRQTLGQGPEFLTYFQNEAQLEKSRLLSDRFSAERPKGSFSTLEIQRTEQGDSAMYLCASGGGGFGYEQYFGPGTRLTVT.

The chain employs TRBV9 and TRBJ2-7; D might be TRBD1 or TRBD2, each matching 5 bases. The germline V and J ends were trimmed by 0 bases and 7 bases, with 14 bases remaining between them. This CDR3 is 14 amino acids long. The V gene's germline CDR1 is SGDLS and CDR2 YYNGEE. CDR3 sequence: CASSVEGPRGEQYF. The CDR3 DNA is TGTGCCAGCAGCGTAGAGGGGCCCCGGGGAGAGCAGTACTTC.

The chain is built from TRBV7-9 and TRBJ1-1, with D uncertain. CDR3 size: 13 residues. The V gene lost 3 bases and the J gene lost 1 base, with 6 bases spanning the gap. Germline CDR1 reads SEHNR; CDR2 reads FQNEAQ (reference sequence). The CDR3 spells CASSFTENTEAFF. CDR3 bases: TGTGCCAGCAGCTTCACGGAGAACACTGAAGCTTTCTTT.

V is TRBV10-3 and J is TRBJ2-1; D possibly corresponds to TRBD2 (5 bases). Trimming cost V 1 base and J 9 bases, with 16 bases left between them. CDR1 is ENHRY and CDR2 is SYGVKD in the germline V gene. The CDR3 loop spans 15 amino acids. CDR3: CAISEFIATTGEQFF. The CDR3 coding sequence is TGTGCCATCAGTGAGTTTATAGCGACGACGGGTGAGCAGTTCTTC.

The J gene is TRBJ2-1, the V gene TRBV29-1; D ambiguous. The CDR3 runs 11 residues. Germline V CDR1 and CDR2: SQVTM, ANQGSEA. V was pared by 4 bases and J by 8 bases, with 9 bases between. The CDR3 DNA reads as TGCAGCGTTGCTAGTGGCGATGAGCAGTTCTTC. The encoded protein is CSVASGDEQFF.

The chain links TRBV5-4 to TRBJ2-1; D could derive from TRBD1 or TRBD2 (6 bases each). In germline, CDR1 is SGHNT, CDR2 YYREEE (reference sequence). Trimming shortened V by 2 bases and J by 7 bases, and 22 bases separated the two germline ends. CDR3 length: 17 residues. The CDR3 sequence: CASSFPGGQGLQNEQFF. In nucleotides, the CDR3 is TGTGCCAGCAGCTTCCCTGGGGGGCAGGGACTTCAAAATGAGCAGTTCTTC. The full variable domain, in which reference TRBV5-4 and TRBJ2-1 provide the parts outside the CDR3, is ETGVTQSPTHLIKTRGQQVTLRCSSQSGHNTVSWYQQALGQGPQFIFQYYREEENGRGNFPPRFSGLQFPNYSSELNVNALELDDSALYLCASSFPGGQGLQNEQFFGPGTRLTVL.

This clone has only a few counts. The chain employs TRBV10-3 and TRBJ2-7; D remains ambiguous. The germline V and J ends were trimmed by 8 bases and 2 bases, with 13 bases remaining between them. There are 13 residues in the CDR3. Per germline, CDR1 ENHRY and CDR2 SYGVKD. The DNA of the CDR3 is TGTGCCATCCAAGGACGGCTGACCTACGAGCAGTACTTC. Amino acids: CAIQGRLTYEQYF.

This rearrangement joins TRBV4-3 to TRBJ2-7; no firm D call. This CDR3 comprises 15 residues. Per germline, CDR1 LGHNA and CDR2 YSLEER. V was clipped by 0 bases and J by 0 bases, with 9 bases between them. In nucleotides, the CDR3 is TGCGCCAGCAGCCAAGACAACAGCTACTCCTACGAGCAGTACTTC. Residues: CASSQDNSYSYEQYF.

The V and J genes are TRBV6-6 and TRBJ2-3, with unresolved D. The CDR3 contains 12 residues. Germline values: CDR1 MNHNY, CDR2 SVGAGI (reference sequence). Deletions cut 8 bases from V and 6 bases from J, with 12 bases between. CDR3 DNA: TGTGCCAGCCGGCACGGTGGGGATACGCAGTATTTT. Translated: CASRHGGDTQYF.

This sequence joins TRBV2 and TRBJ1-5, with 7 bases that match TRBD1. Trimming at V came to 6 bases and at J to 3 bases, leaving 8 bases not matched to a gene. CDR1 SNHLY and CDR2 FYNNEI come from the germline V gene. The CDR3 contains 15 residues. CDR3 amino acids: CASRHQQGDNQPQHF. CDR3 bases: TGTGCCAGCAGGCACCAGCAGGGGGACAATCAGCCCCAGCATTTT.

The chain uses TRBV11-2 and TRBJ2-5; 7 bases line up with TRBD1. Germline CDR1 and CDR2: SGHAT and FQNNGV. With 0 bases clipped from V and 6 bases from J, the junction kept 7 bases outside the gene matches. There are 15 residues in the CDR3. The CDR3 reads CASSLDPGGEKTQYF. CDR3 bases: TGTGCCAGCAGCTTAGATCCAGGGGGTGAAAAGACCCAGTACTTC. Drawing the rest from reference TRBV11-2 and TRBJ2-5, the complete variable domain is EAGVAQSPRYKIIEKRQSVAFWCNPISGHATLYWYQQILGQGPKLLIQFQNNGVVDDSQLPKDRFSAERLKGVDSTLKIQPAKLEDSAVYLCASSLDPGGEKTQYFGPGTRLLVL.

The genes are TRBV5-1 and TRBJ2-3, with 12 nucleotides matching TRBD2. The CDR3 covers 19 residues. Germline values: CDR1 SGHRS, CDR2 YFSETQ. V was pared by 6 bases and J by 2 bases, with 16 bases of the junction left unmatched. The CDR3 loop is CASNDVTSGGRPVTDTQYF. Here the CDR3 DNA reads TGCGCCAGCAACGACGTGACTAGCGGGGGCAGGCCCGTCACAGATACGCAGTATTTT.

This chain's CDR3 is CASSRQGGEQYF. CDR3 sequence (DNA): TGTGCCAGCAGCCGCCAGGGGGGTGAGCAGTACTTC. The chain has TRBV7-9 and TRBJ2-7; D may be TRBD1 (7 bases). This CDR3 region has 12 residues. V was clipped by 5 bases and J by 7 bases, with 12 bases between them. Germline CDR1 reads SEHNR; CDR2 reads FQNEAQ (reference sequence).

V and J are TRBV27 and TRBJ2-5, with D uncertain. This CDR3 has 16 residues. The V and J ends lost 0 bases and 2 bases respectively, with 13 bases between them. The germline V gene encodes CDR1 MNHEY and CDR2 SMNVEV (reference sequence). The CDR3 region is CASSLSSRGQQETQYF. CDR3 DNA sequence: TGTGCCAGCAGTTTATCTTCGCGTGGGCAGCAAGAGACCCAGTACTTC.

The V call is TRBV18, the J call TRBJ2-7; unclear D gene. Germline assignment: CDR1 KGHSH and CDR2 LQKENI. The CDR3 has 12 amino acids. The ends were cut back, 3 bases at V and 7 bases at J, with 10 bases in the middle. CDR3 protein: CASSPDQLEQYF. CDR3 bases: TGTGCCAGCTCACCGGACCAGTTGGAGCAGTACTTC.

The table lists this clone with a count of one. The rearrangement links TRBV5-4 to TRBJ2-7, with TRBD2 matching 10 bases. The V gene end was trimmed by 4 bases and the J gene end by 4 bases; junction bases not matched to a gene: 8. CDR3 length equals 15 residues. Germline assignment: CDR1 SGHNT and CDR2 YYREEE (reference sequence). The CDR3 DNA sequence: TGTGCCAGCAGCCCCTTAGCGGGGGGCGGATACGAGCAGTACTTC. Translation: CASSPLAGGGYEQYF.

V gene TRBV5-1 combines with J gene TRBJ1-3; D is unresolved. Trimming removed 0 bases from V and 4 bases from J, with 14 bases in between. The CDR3 covers 16 residues. Germline V CDR1 and CDR2: SGHRS, YFSETQ. The chain's CDR3 is CASSLAGSTLGNTIYF. Written as DNA, the CDR3 is TGCGCCAGCAGCTTGGCGGGGTCGACCTTGGGAAACACCATATATTTT.

The V call is TRBV7-9, the J call TRBJ2-6; D may correspond to TRBD1 or TRBD2 (6 bases each). There are 18 residues in the CDR3. CDR1 SEHNR and CDR2 FQNEAQ come from the germline V gene (reference sequence). With 6 bases removed from V and 0 bases from J, the gap between germline ends came to 18 bases. The CDR3 sequence is CASSRPGAKSSGANVLTF. The CDR3 bases are TGTGCCAGCAGTCGACCGGGGGCGAAGAGCTCTGGGGCCAACGTCCTGACTTTC. The full variable domain, its missing parts supplied by reference TRBV7-9 and TRBJ2-6, is DTGVSQNPRHKITKRGQNVTFRCDPISEHNRLYWYRQTLGQGPEFLTYFQNEAQLEKSRLLSDRFSAERPKGSFSTLEIQRTEQGDSAMYLCASSRPGAKSSGANVLTFGAGSRLTVL.

The chain couples TRBV5-8 to TRBJ1-2, with TRBD1 as a possible D gene (6 bases). The V end was cut by 4 bases, the J end by 5 bases, with 9 bases between. CDR3 length equals 12 residues. CDR1 and CDR2 (germline): SGHTS, YDEGEE. CDR3 region: CASSQTGYGYTF. In nucleotides, the CDR3 is TGTGCCAGCAGCCAGACAGGATATGGCTACACCTTC.

This clone was seen a handful of times. Other DNA variants within this sample encode the same CDR3. This chain links TRBV11-2 with TRBJ2-7; TRBD1 matches 9 bases. V gave up 0 bases and J gave up 10 bases; unmatched junction bases: 13. The CDR3 extends over 16 amino acids. The germline CDR1 and CDR2 sequences are SGHAT and FQNNGV. CDR3 nucleotide sequence: TGTGCCAGCAGCTTAGAAGGGGGTGACAGGGGGTTTATTCAGTACTTC. Its translation: CASSLEGGDRGFIQYF.

The V call is TRBV6-1, the J call TRBJ2-5, with D unclear. From germline, CDR1 is MNHNS and CDR2 SASEGT. V lost 6 bases and J 3 bases, leaving 2 bases between the germline ends. The length of the CDR3 is 10 residues. CDR3 in amino acids: CASRKETQYF. The CDR3 nucleotides read TGTGCCAGCAGGAAAGAGACCCAGTACTTC.

The J gene is TRBJ1-2, the V gene TRBV10-3; TRBD1 matches 9 bases. The trim removed 6 bases at V and 2 bases at J, leaving 4 bases unmatched. Germline V gene sequence: CDR1 ENHRY, CDR2 SYGVKD. CDR3 length equals 14 residues. DNA for the CDR3: TGTGCCATCAGCCGGGACAGGGCCAACTATGGCTACACCTTC. The encoded protein is CAISRDRANYGYTF.

The chain couples TRBV10-1 to TRBJ2-7; D possibly corresponds to TRBD1 (5 bases). The germline V and J ends were trimmed by 8 bases and 3 bases, with 11 bases remaining between them. Germline lookup yields CDR1 WNHNN and CDR2 SYGVQD (reference sequence). The CDR3 covers 12 residues. CDR3 coding DNA: TGCGCCAGCTCCAGGGAATACTACGAGCAGTACTTC. Translated: CASSREYYEQYF.

J is TRBJ1-5 and V is TRBV4-3; the match to TRBD1 covers 8 bases. With V trimmed by 1 base and J by 4 bases, 3 bases remained unmatched. Germline assignment: CDR1 LGHNA and CDR2 YSLEER. The CDR3 is made up of 15 amino acids. CDR3 amino acids: CASSQGTGTNQPQHF. CDR3 bases: TGCGCCAGCAGCCAAGGGACAGGGACTAATCAGCCCCAGCATTTT.